What follows is one T cell receptor (beta chain) and its context. This sample is part of a study of cytomegalovirus exposure and HLA in healthy donors. Germline V gene sequence: CDR1 SQVTM, CDR2 ANQGSEA. CDR3 length: 13 residues. V lost 6 bases to trimming and J lost 6 bases; unmatched junction nucleotides: 7. Primers for the PCR totalled 60 Vbeta and 13 Jbeta. Profiling relied on immunoSEQ multiplex PCR, and the TCRdb table lists in-frame clones only, not all of them. The table lists some 42,000 clones. Specimen: PBMCs. The V gene is TRBV29-1, the J gene TRBJ1-5, with TRBD1 identical over 8 bases. This TCR came from a man between 25 and 39 years old in good health and CMV-seronegative. The CDR3 reads CSVTGGSSQPQHF. The CDR3 DNA is TGCAGCGTCACAGGGGGGTCAAGTCAGCCCCAGCATTTT.